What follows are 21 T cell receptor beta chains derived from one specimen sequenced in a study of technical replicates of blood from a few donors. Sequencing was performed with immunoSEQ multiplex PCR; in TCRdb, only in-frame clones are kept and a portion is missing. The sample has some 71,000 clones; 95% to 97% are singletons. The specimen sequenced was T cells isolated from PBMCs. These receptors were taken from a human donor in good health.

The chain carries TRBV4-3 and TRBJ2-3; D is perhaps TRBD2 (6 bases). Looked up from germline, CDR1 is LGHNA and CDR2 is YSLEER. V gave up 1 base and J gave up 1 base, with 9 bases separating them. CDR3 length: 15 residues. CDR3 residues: CASSQVSSGTDTQYF. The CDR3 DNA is TGCGCCAGCAGCCAAGTGTCTAGCGGCACAGATACGCAGTATTTT.

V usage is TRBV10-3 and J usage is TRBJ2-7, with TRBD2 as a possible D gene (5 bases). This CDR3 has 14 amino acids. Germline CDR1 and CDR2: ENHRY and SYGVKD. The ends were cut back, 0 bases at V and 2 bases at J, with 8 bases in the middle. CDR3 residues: CAISESSGTYEQYF. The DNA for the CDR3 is TGTGCCATCAGTGAGTCCAGCGGTACCTACGAGCAGTACTTC.

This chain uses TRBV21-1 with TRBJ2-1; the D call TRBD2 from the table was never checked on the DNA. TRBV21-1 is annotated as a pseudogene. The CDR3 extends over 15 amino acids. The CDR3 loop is CAIRLGLIILNEQFF. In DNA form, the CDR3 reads TGTGCCATTCGACTAGGTCTGATCATATTGAATGAGCAGTTCTTC.

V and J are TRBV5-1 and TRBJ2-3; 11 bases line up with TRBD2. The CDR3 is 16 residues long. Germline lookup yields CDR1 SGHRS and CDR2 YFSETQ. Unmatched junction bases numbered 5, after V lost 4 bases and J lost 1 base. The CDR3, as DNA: TGCGCCAGCAGCAGCACTAGCGGGGGAGGCACAGATACGCAGTATTTT. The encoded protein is CASSSTSGGGTDTQYF. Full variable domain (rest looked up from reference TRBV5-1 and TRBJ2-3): KAGVTQTPRYLIKTRGQQVTLSCSPISGHRSVSWYQQTPGQGLQFLFEYFSETQRNKGNFPGRFSGRQFSNSRSEMNVSTLELGDSALYLCASSSTSGGGTDTQYFGPGTRLTVL.

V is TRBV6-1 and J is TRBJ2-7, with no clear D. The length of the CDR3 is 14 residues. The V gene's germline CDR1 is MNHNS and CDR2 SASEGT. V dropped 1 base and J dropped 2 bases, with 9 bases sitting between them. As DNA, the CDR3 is TGTGCCAGCAGTGAAGATGTAGTACCCTACGAGCAGTACTTC. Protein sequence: CASSEDVVPYEQYF.

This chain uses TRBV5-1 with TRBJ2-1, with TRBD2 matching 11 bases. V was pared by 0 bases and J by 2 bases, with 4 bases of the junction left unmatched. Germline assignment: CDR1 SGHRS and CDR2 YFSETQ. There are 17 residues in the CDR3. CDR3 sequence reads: CASSLASLAGAYNEQFF. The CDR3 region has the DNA TGCGCCAGCAGCTTGGCTTCACTAGCGGGAGCCTACAATGAGCAGTTCTTC.

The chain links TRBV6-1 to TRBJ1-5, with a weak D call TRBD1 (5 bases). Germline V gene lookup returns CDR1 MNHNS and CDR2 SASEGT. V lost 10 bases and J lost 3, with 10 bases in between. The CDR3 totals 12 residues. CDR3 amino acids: CATRQTNQPQHF. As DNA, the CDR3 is TGTGCCACCAGACAGACCAATCAGCCCCAGCATTTT.

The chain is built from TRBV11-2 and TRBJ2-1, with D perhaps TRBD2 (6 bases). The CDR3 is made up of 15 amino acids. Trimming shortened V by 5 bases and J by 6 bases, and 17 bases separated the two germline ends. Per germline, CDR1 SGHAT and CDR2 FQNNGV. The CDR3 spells CASSPRDGSSNEQFF. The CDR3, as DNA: TGTGCCAGCAGCCCCAGGGACGGGAGTTCCAATGAGCAGTTCTTC.

The CDR3 nucleotides are TGTGCCTTGGACAGGGGGGACACTGAAGCTTTCTTT. It codes for CALDRGDTEAFF. J is TRBJ1-1 and V is TRBV30, with TRBD1 matching over 10 bases. This CDR3 spans 12 amino acids. With 7 bases clipped from V and 3 bases from J, the junction kept 2 bases outside the gene matches. Germline-derived CDR1 and CDR2 are GTSNPN and SVGIG (reference sequence).

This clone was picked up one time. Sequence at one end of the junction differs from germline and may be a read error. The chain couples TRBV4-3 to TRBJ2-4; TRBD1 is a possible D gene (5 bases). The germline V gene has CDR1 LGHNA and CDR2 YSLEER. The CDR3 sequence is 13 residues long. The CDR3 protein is CASSQGSRGRVDF. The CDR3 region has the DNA TGCGCCAGCAGCCAAGGTAGTCGAGGCAGGGTGGACTTC.

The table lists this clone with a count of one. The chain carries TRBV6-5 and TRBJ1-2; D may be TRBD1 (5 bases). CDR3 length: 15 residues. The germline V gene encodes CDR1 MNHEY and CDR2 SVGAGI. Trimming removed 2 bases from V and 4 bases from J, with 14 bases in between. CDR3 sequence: CASSYGGRGSYGYTF. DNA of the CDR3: TGTGCCAGCAGTTACGGCGGTCGGGGGTCCTATGGCTACACCTTC.

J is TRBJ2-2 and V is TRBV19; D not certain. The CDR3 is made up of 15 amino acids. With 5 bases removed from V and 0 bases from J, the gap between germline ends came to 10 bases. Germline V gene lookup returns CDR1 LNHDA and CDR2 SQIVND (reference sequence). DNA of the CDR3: TGTGCCAGTAGTCCCGTACTTACGAACACCGGGGAGCTGTTTTTT. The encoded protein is CASSPVLTNTGELFF.

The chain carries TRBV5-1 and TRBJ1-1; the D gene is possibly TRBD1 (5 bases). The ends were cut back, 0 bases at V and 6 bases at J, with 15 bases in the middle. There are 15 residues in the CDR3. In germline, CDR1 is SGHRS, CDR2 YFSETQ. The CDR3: CASSLVARAGPEAFF. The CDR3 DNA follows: TGCGCCAGCAGCTTGGTCGCTCGAGCGGGGCCTGAAGCTTTCTTT.

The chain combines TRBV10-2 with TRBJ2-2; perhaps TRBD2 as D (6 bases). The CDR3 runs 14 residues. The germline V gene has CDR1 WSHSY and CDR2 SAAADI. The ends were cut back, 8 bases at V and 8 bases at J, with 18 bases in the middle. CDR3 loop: CASCQWLARGELFF. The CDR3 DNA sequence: TGCGCCAGCTGTCAATGGCTAGCGAGAGGGGAGCTGTTTTTT.

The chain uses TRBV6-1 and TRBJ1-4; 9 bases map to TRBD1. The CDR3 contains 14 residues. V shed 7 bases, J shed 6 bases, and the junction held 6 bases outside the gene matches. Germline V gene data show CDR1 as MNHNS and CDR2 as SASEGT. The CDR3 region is CASTPWTGDEKLFF. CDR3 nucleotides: TGTGCCAGCACCCCCTGGACAGGGGATGAAAAACTGTTTTTT.

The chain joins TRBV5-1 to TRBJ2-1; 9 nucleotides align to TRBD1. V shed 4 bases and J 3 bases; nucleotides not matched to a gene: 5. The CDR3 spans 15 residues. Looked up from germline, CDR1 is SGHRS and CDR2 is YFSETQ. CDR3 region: CASSGMTGGYNEQFF. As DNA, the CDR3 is TGCGCCAGCAGCGGAATGACAGGGGGCTACAATGAGCAGTTCTTC.

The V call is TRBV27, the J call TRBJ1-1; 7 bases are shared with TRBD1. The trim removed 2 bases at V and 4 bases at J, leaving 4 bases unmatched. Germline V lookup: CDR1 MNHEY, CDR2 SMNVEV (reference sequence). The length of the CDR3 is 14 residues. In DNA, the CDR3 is TGTGCCAGCAGTTTACACAGGGGAACCACTGAAGCTTTCTTT. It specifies CASSLHRGTTEAFF.

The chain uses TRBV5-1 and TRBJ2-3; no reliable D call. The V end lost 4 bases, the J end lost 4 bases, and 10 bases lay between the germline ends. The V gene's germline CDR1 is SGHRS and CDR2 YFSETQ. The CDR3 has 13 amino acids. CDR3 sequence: CASSMLSADTQYF. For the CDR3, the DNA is TGCGCCAGCAGCATGTTGAGCGCAGATACGCAGTATTTT.

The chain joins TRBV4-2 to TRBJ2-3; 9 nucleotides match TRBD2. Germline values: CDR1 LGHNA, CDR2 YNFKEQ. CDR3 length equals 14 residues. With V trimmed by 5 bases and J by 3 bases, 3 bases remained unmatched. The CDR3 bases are TGTGCCAGCAGCGCGGGAGGGGAGACAGATACGCAGTATTTT. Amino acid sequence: CASSAGGETDTQYF.

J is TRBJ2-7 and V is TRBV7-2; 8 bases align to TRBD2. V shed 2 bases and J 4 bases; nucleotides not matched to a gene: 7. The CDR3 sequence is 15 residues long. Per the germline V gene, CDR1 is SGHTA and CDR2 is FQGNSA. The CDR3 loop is CASSLLRLAMYEQYF. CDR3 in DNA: TGTGCCAGCAGCTTACTTAGACTAGCGATGTACGAGCAGTACTTC.

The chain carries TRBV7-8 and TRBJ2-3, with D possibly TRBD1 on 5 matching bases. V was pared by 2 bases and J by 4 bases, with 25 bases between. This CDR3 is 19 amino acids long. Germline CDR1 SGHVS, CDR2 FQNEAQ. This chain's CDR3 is CASSLLGDLAAKWADTQYF. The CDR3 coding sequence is TGTGCCAGCAGCTTATTAGGGGATCTGGCGGCCAAATGGGCAGATACGCAGTATTTT.